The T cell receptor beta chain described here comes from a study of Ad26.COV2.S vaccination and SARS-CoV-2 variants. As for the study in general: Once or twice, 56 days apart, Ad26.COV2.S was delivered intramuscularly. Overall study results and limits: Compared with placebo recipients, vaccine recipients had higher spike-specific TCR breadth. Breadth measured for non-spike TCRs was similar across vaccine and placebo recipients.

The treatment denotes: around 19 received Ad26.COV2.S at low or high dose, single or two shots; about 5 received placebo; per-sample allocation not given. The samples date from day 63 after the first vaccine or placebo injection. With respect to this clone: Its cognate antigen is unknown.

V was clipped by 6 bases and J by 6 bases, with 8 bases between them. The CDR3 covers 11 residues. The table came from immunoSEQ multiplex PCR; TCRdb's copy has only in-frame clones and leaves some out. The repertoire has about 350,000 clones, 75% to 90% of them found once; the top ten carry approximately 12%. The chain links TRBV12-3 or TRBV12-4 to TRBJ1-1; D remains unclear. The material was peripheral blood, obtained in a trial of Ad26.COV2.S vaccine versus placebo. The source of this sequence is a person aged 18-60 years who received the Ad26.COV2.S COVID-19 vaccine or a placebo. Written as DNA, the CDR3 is TGTGCCAGCAGGATGGTCTCTGAAGCTTTCTTT. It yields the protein CASRMVSEAFF.